The clone carrying this T cell receptor beta chain has at least ten counts. The data belong to a study of T-cell reconstitution after alpha-beta-depleted transplantation in children. Unique molecular identifiers were incorporated during preparation of the TCRbeta library. MiXCR, applied by TCRdb to the PCR reads, yields one record per CDR3 protein. The sample has some 75,000 distinct CDR3 sequences; just under 7.5% are singletons. Germline loops: CDR1 MNHNS, CDR2 SASEGT. This CDR3 contains 14 residues. After removal of 4 bases from V and 4 bases from J, the junction contained 5 bases not matched to a gene.

The receptor comes from a human donor who donated a stem cell graft to a child with acute lymphoblastic leukemia. The sample was PBMCs from the stem cell graft donor, taken from the stem cell graft. This rearrangement joins TRBV6-1 to TRBJ1-2, with 8 nucleotides matching TRBD1. The CDR3 is CASSGGQGRYGYTF. The CDR3 DNA follows: TGTGCCAGCAGTGGAGGACAGGGCCGCTATGGCTACACCTTC.